This TCR beta chain stems from a study of cytomegalovirus exposure and HLA in healthy donors. After removal of 8 bases from V and 0 bases from J, the junction contained 13 bases not matched to a gene. CDR3 length equals 17 residues. CDR1 is MDHEN, CDR2 SYDVKM, per germline. Only in-frame clones appear in the TCRdb table, and some are missing; sequencing was by immunoSEQ multiplex PCR. The sample carries tens of thousands of clones, roughly 95% recorded once. The sequenced sample consisted of PBMCs. J is TRBJ1-5 and V is TRBV28; 7 bases match TRBD1. The TCR comes from a woman between 18 and 29 years old in good health and CMV-seronegative. Here the CDR3 reads CASRGTEWGYSNQPQHF. The CDR3 DNA sequence: TGTGCCAGCCGGGGGACAGAATGGGGTTATAGCAATCAGCCCCAGCATTTT.